This T cell receptor beta chain was recorded in a study of T cells after yellow fever vaccination. Study-wide results and limits: The secondary response was weaker, and its peak arrived faster, on day 5 versus 15. Reappearing after the booster were most of the clones from primary vaccination (around 96% CD4, approximately 89% CD8).

TCRdb recomputed calls from the 5' RACE reads with MiXCR, one row per CDR3 protein. The table lists approximately 550,000 distinct CDR3 sequences, 19% of them singletons, with approximately 15% in the top ten. Only a few counts were recorded for this clonotype. Antigen: not known. V was pared by 4 bases and J by 6 bases, with 13 bases between. The CDR3 contains 14 residues. The V gene's germline CDR1 is SGHRS and CDR2 YFSETQ. The V gene is TRBV5-1, the J gene TRBJ2-2; D unclear. This TCR was sampled from a man under 40 who received the YFV17D yellow fever vaccine. The sequenced sample was PBMCs, obtained 15 days after the yellow fever booster vaccination. The chain's CDR3 is CASSPSYVAGELFF. The CDR3 nucleotides are TGCGCCAGCAGCCCCAGTTACGTTGCCGGGGAGCTGTTTTTT.